This T cell receptor (beta chain) was captured in a study of spatial heterogeneity in lung cancer. Study details: As counted in raw reads, each unique TCR and UMI combination appeared more than ten times on average. Overall study findings and caveats: Counts that tracked tumor mutation counts were those of expanded intratumoral alpha and beta TCRs.

J lost 2 bases, V lost 5 bases, and 5 bases had no gene match. This CDR3 region has 13 residues. The germline gives CDR1 GTSNPN, CDR2 SVGIG (reference sequence). Time point noted: sample taken at primary tumor resection. Tumor, nontumor lung or frozen PBMC supplied whole RNA, sequenced without sorting. This clonotype has at least ten counts. The antigen is not known. Each CDR3 protein gets one entry after TCRdb re-called the 5' RACE reads with MiXCR. The sample records more than 10,000 distinct CDR3 sequences, over 4.5% being singletons. This sequence joins TRBV30 and TRBJ1-2; the match to TRBD1 covers 7 bases. The clonotype comes from a male donor with early-stage non-small cell lung cancer. Sequencing was performed on lung tumor tissue, taken at surgery. The CDR3 sequence is CAWYTQGNYGYTF. CDR3 bases: TGTGCCTGGTACACACAGGGGAACTATGGCTACACCTTC.